This is a list of T cell receptor beta chains from one sample in a study of regulatory T cells in long-lasting Graves disease. TCRdb re-called the reads with MiXCR, one entry per CDR3 protein. The repertoire holds hundreds of distinct CDR3 sequences, with more than 75% as singletons. The sequences come from peripheral blood mononuclear cells (PBMCs), collected with antithyroid drug treatment, in newly diagnosed or persistent Graves disease (not recorded which). The receptors were gathered from a woman between 25 and 40 years old with Graves disease. Each CDR3 is given with its conserved first and last residue. The size entry is marked missing in some rows and otherwise reads once, few, many or a size class.

CDR3,J,V,size
CASSALGQTYGYTF,TRBJ1-2,TRBV11-2,-
CASSLEGGGNEKLFF,TRBJ1-4,TRBV11-2,-
CASSRFHDMAKNVQYF,TRBJ2-4,TRBV18,-
CASSFEGASFNVLTF,TRBJ2-6,TRBV5-4,-
CASSSGTEQETQYF,TRBJ2-5,TRBV5-4,-
CASIFQPQHF,TRBJ1-5,TRBV12-3/TRBV12-4,-
CASSQGGGGGYNEQFF,TRBJ2-1,TRBV14,-
CASSFRAPGGHSYEQYF,TRBJ2-7,TRBV27,-
CASSSPARVRDYGYTF,TRBJ1-2,TRBV13,-
CASSQDEGLAERGGAQYF,TRBJ2-3,TRBV4-2,-
CASTLQSSGANVLTF,TRBJ2-6,TRBV4-2,-
CASKWAPPGGYTF,TRBJ1-2,TRBV23-1,-
CSASVHSSYEQYF,TRBJ2-7,TRBV20-1,few